This T cell receptor beta chain was found in a study of T cell repertoires and Cas9 in healthy adults. As for the study in general: Multi-effector potency, cytotoxicity and lineage were assessed in SpCas9-reactive CD4 and CD8 T cells. Study-level findings and limits: SpCas9-reactive regulatory T cells reportedly mitigated SpCas9-reactive effector T cells in vitro.

Trimming at V came to 2 bases and at J to 2 bases, leaving 0 bases not matched to a gene. Germline CDR1 is MNHNS and CDR2 is SASEGT. This CDR3 region has 15 residues. Repertoires were generated with immunoSEQ multiplex PCR, while TCRdb's copy carries only in-frame clones and drops some. This table holds approximately 21,000 clones, 90% found once. As to this clone: The antigen remains undetermined.

Input material: CD4+ effector T cells (CD127+, CD25-, CD137-, CD154-) from PBMCs; culture status not recorded. The rearrangement links TRBV6-1 to TRBJ2-5; 12 bases fit TRBD2. The clonotype was recovered from a human donor in good health. The CDR3 loop reads CASSELAGGQETQYF. CDR3 in DNA: TGTGCCAGCAGTGAACTAGCGGGGGGGCAAGAGACCCAGTACTTC.